A single sample gave rise to the 17 T cell receptor beta chains below, sequenced in a study of T cell clones after liver transplantation. Method: immunoSEQ multiplex PCR; TCRdb's copy keeps in-frame clones and lacks some. The data hold about 85,000 clones, with over 80% observed a single time. The starting material was CD4+ T cells from blood, obtained approximately 3.5 years after liver transplant. The receptors shown here come from a human patient who received a liver transplant. Some T cells may arise from the graft donor.

CDR3 in amino acids: CASSLVGSGTGELFF. In DNA form, the CDR3 reads TGTGCCAGCAGCTTAGTAGGCTCGGGAACCGGGGAGCTGTTTTTT. The chain carries TRBV7-2 and TRBJ2-2; D possibly corresponds to TRBD2 (5 bases). V was trimmed by 1 base and J by 5 bases, leaving 11 bases between them. The CDR3 has 15 amino acids. From germline, CDR1 is SGHTA and CDR2 FQGNSA.

V usage is TRBV7-2 and J usage is TRBJ2-2; a possible D gene is TRBD2 (6 bases). This CDR3 is 14 amino acids long. Per germline, CDR1 SGHTA and CDR2 FQGNSA. Between the trimmed V and J ends, which lost 2 bases and 6 bases, there was a span of 10 bases. The CDR3 DNA is TGTGCCAGCAGCTTAACCAGGGAGGCCGGGGAGCTGTTTTTT. Residues: CASSLTREAGELFF.

The chain is built from TRBV11-2 and TRBJ1-4, with 10 nucleotides matching TRBD1. CDR1 and CDR2 from the germline V gene are SGHAT and FQNNGV. V gave up 6 bases and J gave up 10 bases; unmatched junction bases: 11. The CDR3 has 15 residues. The CDR3 DNA reads as TGTGCCAGCAGTACACCGGGACAGGGGTTGGGAAAACTGTTTTTT. The encoded protein is CASSTPGQGLGKLFF.

This chain connects TRBV28 to TRBJ1-1, with 8 bases that match TRBD1. The CDR3 covers 16 residues. Trimming at V came to 3 bases and at J to 2 bases, leaving 8 bases not matched to a gene. CDR1 is MDHEN, CDR2 SYDVKM, per germline. CDR3 amino acids: CASSFSQGAGNTEAFF. CDR3 nucleotide sequence: TGTGCCAGCAGTTTTTCCCAGGGGGCAGGAAACACTGAAGCTTTCTTT.

The chain carries TRBV6-1 and TRBJ1-2; TRBD1 matches at 10 bases. This CDR3 spans 14 amino acids. V was clipped by 7 bases and J by 7 bases; unmatched bases: 9. CDR1 and CDR2 (germline): MNHNS, SASEGT. The CDR3 protein is CASTPGQGGRGYTF. The DNA of the CDR3 is TGTGCCAGCACACCCGGACAGGGGGGTCGTGGCTACACCTTC.

The rearrangement uses TRBV5-1 and TRBJ2-5; 9 bases are a match to TRBD2. CDR3 length equals 16 residues. The V and J ends lost 0 bases and 0 bases, in that order; junction bases with no gene match: 3. Germline V lookup: CDR1 SGHRS, CDR2 YFSETQ. The chain's CDR3 is CASSLGASGNQETQYF. CDR3 coding DNA: TGCGCCAGCAGCTTGGGGGCTAGCGGGAACCAAGAGACCCAGTACTTC.

The chain carries TRBV9 and TRBJ2-6; D is undetermined. CDR1 SGDLS and CDR2 YYNGEE come from the germline V gene. V gave up 1 base and J gave up 0 bases, with 11 bases separating them. CDR3 length: 17 amino acids. The DNA for the CDR3 is TGTGCCAGCAGCGTATACAGTCTTAGCTCTGGGGCCAACGTCCTGACTTTC. This sequence encodes CASSVYSLSSGANVLTF.

This clone occurred a few times. Other nucleotide sequences from this sample produce the same CDR3. This chain connects TRBV10-3 to TRBJ1-5, with no clear D. The CDR3 extends over 14 amino acids. CDR1 is ENHRY, CDR2 SYGVKD, per germline. V shed 0 bases and J shed 4 bases, with 7 bases lying between them. Written as DNA, the CDR3 is TGTGCCATCAGTGAGTCAAAAGGGAATCAGCCCCAGCATTTT. Its translation: CAISESKGNQPQHF.

The chain joins TRBV5-1 to TRBJ2-3; 7 bases agree with TRBD1. The CDR3 length is 15 residues. The J segment lost 1 base and the V segment lost 2 bases, leaving 4 bases of the junction unmatched. Germline CDR1 is SGHRS and CDR2 is YFSETQ. This chain's CDR3 is CASSFSGGGTDTQYF. In DNA form, the CDR3 reads TGCGCCAGCAGCTTTTCAGGGGGAGGCACAGATACGCAGTATTTT.

The chain recombines TRBV21-1 with TRBJ1-5; the table's TRBD1 call for D was not verified on the DNA. TRBV21-1 is a documented pseudogene. There are 15 residues in the CDR3. CDR3 sequence: CASSKFTGQSQPQHF. CDR3 coding DNA: TGTGCCAGCAGCAAATTTACGGGACAGTCCCAGCCCCAGCATTTT.

The gene calls are TRBV7-2 and TRBJ1-5; D possibly corresponds to TRBD1 (6 bases). The CDR3 loop spans 15 amino acids. V lost 2 bases to trimming and J lost 2 bases, with 10 bases between them. Germline V gene data show CDR1 as SGHTA and CDR2 as FQGNSA. The CDR3 spells CASSLTGLGNQPQHF. DNA of the CDR3: TGTGCCAGCAGCTTAACAGGGTTAGGCAATCAGCCCCAGCATTTT.

The chain is built from TRBV5-8 and TRBJ1-1; D is possibly TRBD1 (6 bases). The CDR3 runs to 14 residues. V lost 9 bases to trimming and J lost 0 bases, with 15 bases between them. CDR1 and CDR2 from the germline V gene are SGHTS and YDEGEE. CDR3 protein: CATFRDRMNTEAFF. The CDR3 nucleotides are TGTGCCACCTTCAGAGACAGGATGAACACTGAAGCTTTCTTT.

The genes are TRBV6-1 and TRBJ2-3, with TRBD2 matching over 8 bases. The ends lost 0 bases at V and 6 bases at J; junction bases unmatched: 14. The length of the CDR3 is 18 residues. The germline CDR1 and CDR2 sequences are MNHNS and SASEGT. The DNA of the CDR3 is TGTGCCAGCAGTGAAGCGACCGTTCTTGGCGGGAGGAGGGATACGCAGTATTTT. It encodes CASSEATVLGGRRDTQYF.

The genes are TRBV18 and TRBJ2-3; tentative D call: TRBD1 (6 bases). The CDR3 is 15 amino acids. Trimming removed 3 bases from V and 6 bases from J, with 16 bases in between. Germline CDR1 is KGHSH and CDR2 is LQKENI. In nucleotides, the CDR3 is TGTGCCAGCTCACCGGGACAAAGACTCACCGATACGCAGTATTTT. Amino acids: CASSPGQRLTDTQYF.

The V gene is TRBV5-1, the J gene TRBJ2-5; D might be TRBD2 (7 bases). Per germline, CDR1 SGHRS and CDR2 YFSETQ. Trimming removed 3 bases at V and 2 bases at J, with 14 bases between. There are 15 residues in the CDR3. Here the CDR3 DNA reads TGCGCCAGCAGCTGGGGGGGCGGGGGTCAAGAGACCCAGTACTTC. Residues: CASSWGGGGQETQYF.

The rearrangement links TRBV5-4 to TRBJ2-3, with D hard to call. CDR1 SGHNT and CDR2 YYREEE come from the germline V gene (reference sequence). There are 14 residues in the CDR3. The V gene lost 0 bases and the J gene lost 6 bases, with 11 bases spanning the gap. CDR3: CASSLANVGDTQYF. For the CDR3, the DNA is TGTGCCAGCAGCTTGGCGAATGTAGGGGATACGCAGTATTTT. The variable domain in full, completed from reference TRBV5-4 and TRBJ2-3, reads ETGVTQSPTHLIKTRGQQVTLRCSSQSGHNTVSWYQQALGQGPQFIFQYYREEENGRGNFPPRFSGLQFPNYSSELNVNALELDDSALYLCASSLANVGDTQYFGPGTRLTVL.

The gene calls are TRBV4-1 and TRBJ1-5; D perhaps matches TRBD1 (5 bases). The V end was cut by 0 bases, the J end by 1 base, with 13 bases between. CDR1 is MGHRA and CDR2 is YSYEKL in the germline V gene. The CDR3 sequence is 17 residues long. As DNA, the CDR3 is TGCGCCAGCAGCCAAGATCGGGGGGGGAGAAGCAATCAGCCCCAGCATTTT. The encoded protein is CASSQDRGGRSNQPQHF.